The rows below give T cell receptor beta chains drawn from one sample of a study of cytomegalovirus exposure and HLA in healthy donors. Assay used: immunoSEQ multiplex PCR; TCRdb lists only in-frame clones, some missing. The repertoire holds 150,000 or so clones, with around 74% as singletons. The material sequenced was PBMCs. The receptor source for this set is a man younger than 35 in good health and CMV-seronegative. Each CDR3 is given with its conserved first and last residue. The order of the fields is D gene, clone size, J gene, V gene, CDR3 DNA, CDR3 protein. The D gene is left open where the match is weak. The size entry is marked missing in some rows and otherwise reads once, few, many or a size class.

-	-	TRBJ1-6	TRBV30	TGTGCCTGGAGTGTCCAGGGAGGGTCACCCCTCCACTTT	CAWSVQGGSPLHF
TRBD1	-	TRBJ2-1	TRBV5-1	TGCGCCAGCAGCCGACAGGGTGTTGATCGACAGTTCTTC	CASSRQGVDRQFF
TRBD1	-	TRBJ1-1	TRBV5-1	TGCGCCAGCAGCTTTCAGGGGGCCTATATGAACACTGAAGCTTTCTTT	CASSFQGAYMNTEAFF
TRBD1	-	TRBJ1-2	TRBV6-5	TGTGCCAGCAGTGGGACTCACAGGGGAACCTATGGCTACACCTTC	CASSGTHRGTYGYTF
-	-	TRBJ2-3	TRBV7-9	TGTGCCAGCAGCTTAGAGAGGGATACGCAGTATTTT	CASSLERDTQYF
TRBD1	few	TRBJ1-2	TRBV4-3	TGCGCCAGCAGCCAAGGATACGGGACAGTCTATGGCTACACCTTC	CASSQGYGTVYGYTF
TRBD1	-	TRBJ2-7	TRBV7-3	TGTGCCAGCAGCCCAGGACCCTTGACAGGGATGGGCGAGCAGTACTTC	CASSPGPLTGMGEQYF
-	-	TRBJ1-6	TRBV19	TGTGCCAGTAGTCCCGCCTTTTCGGGGTACCTTTCACCCCTCCACTTT	CASSPAFSGYLSPLHF
TRBD2	-	TRBJ2-1	TRBV5-1	TGCGCCAGCAGCCCGACTAGCGGGGGGGCGTTGAATGAGCAGTTCTTC	CASSPTSGGALNEQFF
-	-	TRBJ2-7	TRBV7-6	TGTGCCAGCAGCCGACTAAACCTCGGCAGTATGGACGAGCAGTACTTC	CASSRLNLGSMDEQYF
TRBD2	-	TRBJ2-3	TRBV10-3	TGTGCCATCAGTGAGTCCTGGCGGGGGGCGGACACAGATACGCAGTATTTT	CAISESWRGADTDTQYF
TRBD1	-	TRBJ1-1	TRBV7-4	TGTGCCAGCAGCTCCCACCGAATGACAGGGGGCACTGAAGCTTTCTTT	CASSSHRMTGGTEAFF
TRBD2	-	TRBJ2-1	TRBV6-6	TGTGCCAGCAGTTACTCGGCCAGCGGGGCCTACAATGAGCAGTTCTTC	CASSYSASGAYNEQFF
-	-	TRBJ2-3	TRBV2	TGTGCCAGCAGTGCCCGCGAAGGCACAGATACGCAGTATTTT	CASSAREGTDTQYF
-	few	TRBJ1-3	TRBV30	TGTGCCTGGAGTGCCTCCCCCTCTGGAAACACCATATATTTT	CAWSASPSGNTIYF
TRBD2	-	TRBJ2-3	TRBV5-6	TGTGCCAGCAGCTCGGATAGCGGGGATACGCAGTATTTT	CASSSDSGDTQYF
-	-	TRBJ2-4	TRBV5-1	TGCGCCAGCAGCTCCCAGTTAGCCAAAAACATTCAGTACTTC	CASSSQLAKNIQYF
-	-	TRBJ2-1	TRBV14	TGTGCCCACCCCCACTTCCCCTACAATGAGCAGTTCTTC	CAHPHFPYNEQFF